The source of this T cell receptor beta chain is a study of blood T cell repertoires in COVID-19. For the study at large: COVID-19 samples collected from the United States, Italy and Spain covered acute and convalescent phases.

CDR3 size: 16 residues. The V end was cut by 5 bases, the J end by 7 bases, with 21 bases between. Germline CDR1 PRHDT, CDR2 FYEKMQ (reference sequence). TCRdb keeps only in-frame clones here, not all; method: immunoSEQ multiplex PCR. The data contain over 250,000 clones, under 95% of them singletons. This sequence was found in a man aged 55-75 years who had recovered from COVID-19. The chain links TRBV13 to TRBJ2-1; possible D gene TRBD1, 5 bases. The material sequenced was PBMCs or T cells enriched from blood (not recorded which). CDR3 DNA: TGTGCCAGCAGCCCCCCGGACAAATCTCTGGGGAATGAGCAGTTCTTC. This sequence encodes CASSPPDKSLGNEQFF.